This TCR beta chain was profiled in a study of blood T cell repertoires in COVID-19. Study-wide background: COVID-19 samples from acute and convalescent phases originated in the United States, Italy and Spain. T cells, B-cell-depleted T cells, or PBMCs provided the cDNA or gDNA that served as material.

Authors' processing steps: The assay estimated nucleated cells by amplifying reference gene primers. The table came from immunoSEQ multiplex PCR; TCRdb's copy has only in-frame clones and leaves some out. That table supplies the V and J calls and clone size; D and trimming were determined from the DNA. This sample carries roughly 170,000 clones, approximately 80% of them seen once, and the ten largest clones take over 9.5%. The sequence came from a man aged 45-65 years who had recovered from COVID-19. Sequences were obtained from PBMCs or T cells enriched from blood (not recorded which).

The CDR3 nucleotides read TGTGCCAGCAGTTTCCTTTCAGGGGGAACTAATGAAAAACTGTTTTTT. Translation gives CASSFLSGGTNEKLFF. J is TRBJ1-4 and V is TRBV28; TRBD1 aligns across 7 bases. The CDR3 extends over 16 amino acids. J lost 1 base, V lost 3 bases, and 5 bases had no gene match. Germline V gene sequence: CDR1 MDHEN, CDR2 SYDVKM.